The next 21 T cell receptor beta chains were all read from a single sample in a study of human T cells and chemical hapten exposure. MiXCR, applied by TCRdb to the 5' RACE reads, yields one record per CDR3 protein. Of around 140,000 distinct CDR3 sequences listed, around 4.1% are singletons. Unfractionated whole blood was the source from which total RNA was extracted. These receptors all stem from a female donor in good health.

The sample holds many counts of this clonotype. V and J are TRBV5-1 and TRBJ2-3; 8 positions match TRBD2. J was trimmed by 2 bases and V by 4 bases; bases with no gene match: 9. The CDR3 runs 16 residues. The germline V gene has CDR1 SGHRS and CDR2 YFSETQ. The CDR3: CASSGRISGITDTQYF. Written as DNA, the CDR3 is TGCGCCAGCAGCGGGCGGATTAGCGGGATCACAGATACGCAGTATTTT.

This clonotype was recorded many times. The J gene is TRBJ2-3, the V gene TRBV2; 9 nucleotides line up with TRBD2. The germline CDR1 and CDR2 sequences are SNHLY and FYNNEI. The CDR3 runs to 17 residues. Germline trimming cut 0 bases from V and 4 bases from J; bases unmatched to any gene: 8. The CDR3 bases are TGTGCCAGCAGTGAAGCGCTTAGCGGGGGAAGGTCAGATACGCAGTATTTT. It encodes CASSEALSGGRSDTQYF.

This clonotype was detected many times. The chain carries TRBV6-1 and TRBJ2-2; possibly TRBD1 for D (5 bases). With 3 bases removed from V and 8 bases from J, the gap between germline ends came to 13 bases. The CDR3 totals 14 residues. The germline V gene encodes CDR1 MNHNS and CDR2 SASEGT. The CDR3 bases are TGTGCCAGCAGTGACACGTGGGGCTGGGGGGAGCTGTTTTTT. Amino acids: CASSDTWGWGELFF.

In this sample, this clonotype turned up a few times. A much more abundant neighbour one base away suggests this may be a read error. The V call is TRBV19, the J call TRBJ1-2; D is unclear. Germline loops: CDR1 LNHDA, CDR2 SQIVND (reference sequence). The CDR3 runs to 14 residues. The CDR3 nucleotides are TGTGCCAGTAGTATAAACGACCGTAACGATGGCTACACCTTC. Its translation: CASSINDRNDGYTF.

This clonotype was recorded at least ten times. The chain couples TRBV7-8 to TRBJ2-4; 9 bases match TRBD2. With 7 bases clipped from V and 9 bases from J, the junction kept 10 bases outside the gene matches. Germline lookup yields CDR1 SGHVS and CDR2 FQNEAQ. This CDR3 region has 14 residues. The CDR3 sequence is CASTPRGGWSIQYF. CDR3 DNA: TGTGCCAGCACCCCGCGGGGGGGCTGGTCCATTCAGTACTTC.

This clonotype was seen ten or more times. The genes are TRBV18 and TRBJ1-4, with a tentative D call TRBD1 (5 bases). Trimming took 0 bases from V and 7 from J, leaving 9 bases between them. CDR3 length: 14 amino acids. CDR1 KGHSH and CDR2 LQKENI come from the germline V gene. The CDR3 sequence: CASSPPGDAEKLFF. The CDR3 DNA follows: TGTGCCAGCTCACCACCCGGGGACGCTGAAAAACTGTTTTTT. Drawing the rest from reference TRBV18 and TRBJ1-4, the complete variable domain is NAGVMQNPRHLVRRRGQEARLRCSPMKGHSHVYWYRQLPEEGLKFMVYLQKENIIDESGMPKERFSAEFPKEGPSILRIQQVVRGDSAAYFCASSPPGDAEKLFFGSGTQLSVL.

The chain is built from TRBV20-1 and TRBJ2-7; no definite D call. Germline CDR1 DFQATT, CDR2 SNEGSKA (reference sequence). The CDR3 is made up of 13 amino acids. V lost 6 bases and J lost 7, with 19 bases in between. The CDR3 sequence is CSAVISGSREQYF. CDR3 in DNA: TGCAGTGCCGTAATTTCAGGATCGCGGGAGCAGTACTTC.

A word on this clonotype: No conserved phenylalanine or tryptophan is present at the end of the CDR3, so a read error is the likely explanation. The V and J genes are TRBV7-9 and TRBJ2-1, with a possible D match to TRBD1 (6 bases). Germline-derived CDR1 and CDR2 are SEHNR and FQNEAQ (reference sequence). The CDR3 totals 12 residues. Between the trimmed V and J ends, which lost 5 bases and 7 bases, there was a span of 9 bases. CDR3 amino acids: CASSPDRNEQFL. CDR3 bases: TGTGCCAGCAGCCCAGACAGGAATGAGCAGTTCCTC.

This rearrangement joins TRBV20-1 to TRBJ2-7, with a possible D match to TRBD2 (6 bases). The CDR3 runs to 14 residues. Germline V gene data show CDR1 as DFQATT and CDR2 as SNEGSKA (reference sequence). V lost 6 bases and J lost 5, with 20 bases in between. CDR3 region: CSAHLPGTYNEQYF. CDR3 sequence (DNA): TGCAGTGCCCACTTACCCGGGACTTATAACGAGCAGTACTTC.

This clonotype appeared many times. The chain is built from TRBV7-8 and TRBJ2-7; 10 bases align to TRBD1. CDR3 length: 15 residues. Trimming at V came to 3 bases and at J to 4 bases, leaving 6 bases not matched to a gene. CDR1 and CDR2 (germline): SGHVS, FQNEAQ. DNA for the CDR3: TGTGCCAGCAGCTTTGAACCGGGACAGGGGTACGAGCAGTACTTC. Residues: CASSFEPGQGYEQYF.

This clonotype was seen many times. J is TRBJ1-4 and V is TRBV7-9, with no clear D. The CDR3 loop spans 12 amino acids. The germline gives CDR1 SEHNR, CDR2 FQNEAQ (reference sequence). The V end lost 2 bases, the J end lost 6 bases, and 4 bases lay between the germline ends. As DNA, the CDR3 is TGTGCCAGCAGCTTATCGTATGAAAAACTGTTTTTT. It specifies CASSLSYEKLFF.

This clonotype has ten or more counts. The chain recombines TRBV19 with TRBJ1-3, with D perhaps matching TRBD1 (5 bases). Trimming left V 7 bases short and J 0 bases short, with 13 bases between. The length of the CDR3 is 15 residues. CDR1 is LNHDA, CDR2 SQIVND, per germline (reference sequence). This CDR3 is CASTNFDSSGNTIYF. Written as DNA, the CDR3 is TGTGCCAGTACCAACTTTGACAGCTCTGGAAACACCATATATTTT. The whole variable domain, remainder taken from reference TRBV19 and TRBJ1-3, is DGGITQSPKYLFRKEGQNVTLSCEQNLNHDAMYWYRQDPGQGLRLIYYSQIVNDFQKGDIAEGYSVSREKKESFPLTVTSAQKNPTAFYLCASTNFDSSGNTIYFGEGSWLTVV.

Many counts were recorded for this clonotype. As DNA, the CDR3 is TGTGCCAGCAGCTCCCCGTTTGGCGGACAGGGGGTCAACGAGCAGTACTTC. Its protein is CASSSPFGGQGVNEQYF. J is TRBJ2-7 and V is TRBV27; 10 positions agree with TRBD1. Trimming at V came to 6 bases and at J to 5 bases, leaving 16 bases not matched to a gene. Looked up from germline, CDR1 is MNHEY and CDR2 is SMNVEV (reference sequence). The CDR3 has 17 amino acids.

This clonotype was recorded many times. The rearrangement uses TRBV6-5 and TRBJ1-6; D perhaps matches TRBD1 (6 bases). Germline V gives CDR1 MNHEY, CDR2 SVGAGI. The CDR3 length is 14 residues. V shed 5 bases and J shed 6 bases, with 11 bases lying between them. CDR3 sequence (DNA): TGTGCCAGCAGTATCAGGGGCGGTAATTCACCCCTCCACTTT. Translation: CASSIRGGNSPLHF.

This clonotype was counted a few times. The chain couples TRBV10-2 to TRBJ2-1; tentative D call: TRBD1 (6 bases). Trimming removed 3 bases from V and 3 bases from J, with 18 bases in between. The CDR3 covers 17 residues. Germline V gene data show CDR1 as WSHSY and CDR2 as SAAADI. CDR3 sequence: CASSEATGKRVYNEQFF. Written as DNA, the CDR3 is TGCGCCAGCAGTGAAGCAACAGGGAAGAGGGTCTACAATGAGCAGTTCTTC.

This clonotype was picked up many times. V gene TRBV6-1 combines with J gene TRBJ2-2, with D hard to call. Germline V gene lookup returns CDR1 MNHNS and CDR2 SASEGT. The CDR3 extends over 11 amino acids. The V end lost 9 bases, the J end lost 6 bases, and 8 bases lay between the germline ends. Here the CDR3 reads CASIMAGELFF. The CDR3 DNA reads TGTGCCAGTATAATGGCCGGGGAGCTGTTTTTT.

The CDR3 reads CASSLAKWDRSSYEQYF. The DNA of the CDR3 is TGTGCCAGCAGCTTAGCAAAGTGGGACAGGAGCTCCTACGAGCAGTACTTC. The chain employs TRBV7-9 and TRBJ2-7, with 8 bases aligning to TRBD1. The CDR3 spans 17 residues. With V trimmed by 0 bases and J by 0 bases, 7 bases remained unmatched. Germline CDR1 is SEHNR and CDR2 is FQNEAQ (reference sequence).

To note about this clonotype: A much larger clone sits a single nucleotide away, making a read error possible. The chain couples TRBV28 to TRBJ2-2; 14 bases are shared with TRBD2. Germline V gives CDR1 MDHEN, CDR2 SYDVKM. The CDR3 runs 19 residues. V was pared by 6 bases and J by 2 bases, with 11 bases of the junction left unmatched. The CDR3 coding sequence is TGTGCCAGCAGGTCCCCCGGGACTAGCGGGGGCCGAAACACCGGGGAGCTGTTTTTT. This sequence encodes CASRSPGTSGGRNTGELFF. Combining the CDR3 with reference TRBV28 and TRBJ2-2 gives the whole variable domain DVKVTQSSRYLVKRTGEKVFLECVQDMDHENMFWYRQDPGLGLRLIYFSYDVKMKEKGDIPEGYSVSREKKERFSLILESASTNQTSMYLCASRSPGTSGGRNTGELFFGEGSRLTVL.

At least ten counts were recorded for this clonotype. The chain has TRBV11-2 and TRBJ2-1; D is undetermined. Between the trimmed V and J ends, which lost 7 bases and 0 bases, there was a span of 13 bases. The germline V gene has CDR1 SGHAT and CDR2 FQNNGV. The CDR3 length is 15 residues. The CDR3 here is CASTVRTGSYNEQFF. The CDR3 DNA follows: TGTGCCAGCACCGTTCGCACTGGCTCCTACAATGAGCAGTTCTTC.

This clonotype was detected many times. The V gene is TRBV6-2 or TRBV6-3, the J gene TRBJ1-5; D unclear. Looked up from germline, CDR1 is MNHEY and CDR2 is SVGEGT. With 3 bases removed from V and 3 bases from J, the gap between germline ends came to 12 bases. This CDR3 region has 15 residues. The CDR3 sequence is CASSYEAGINQPQHF. The CDR3 DNA follows: TGTGCCAGCAGTTATGAGGCGGGGATCAATCAGCCCCAGCATTTT.

This clonotype was detected many times. The rearrangement joins TRBV5-1 to TRBJ2-1, with D possibly being TRBD1 (5 bases). The V and J ends lost 6 bases and 0 bases respectively, with 10 bases between them. The germline gives CDR1 SGHRS, CDR2 YFSETQ. The CDR3 extends over 14 amino acids. The CDR3: CASNGQGSYNEQFF. CDR3 coding DNA: TGCGCCAGCAACGGTCAGGGCTCCTACAATGAGCAGTTCTTC. Supplemented by reference TRBV5-1 and TRBJ2-1, the full variable domain reads KAGVTQTPRYLIKTRGQQVTLSCSPISGHRSVSWYQQTPGQGLQFLFEYFSETQRNKGNFPGRFSGRQFSNSRSEMNVSTLELGDSALYLCASNGQGSYNEQFFGPGTRLTVL.